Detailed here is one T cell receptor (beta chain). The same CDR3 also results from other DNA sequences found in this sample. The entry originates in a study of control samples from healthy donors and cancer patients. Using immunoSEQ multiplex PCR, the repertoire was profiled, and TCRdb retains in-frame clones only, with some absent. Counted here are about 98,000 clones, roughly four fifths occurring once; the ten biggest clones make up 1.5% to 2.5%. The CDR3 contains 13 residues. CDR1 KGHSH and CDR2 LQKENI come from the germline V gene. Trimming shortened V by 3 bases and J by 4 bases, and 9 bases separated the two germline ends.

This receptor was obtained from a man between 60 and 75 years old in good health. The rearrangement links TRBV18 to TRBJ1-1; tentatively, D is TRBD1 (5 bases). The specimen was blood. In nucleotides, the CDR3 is TGTGCCAGCTCACCGGCGGGGGGCACTGAAGCTTTCTTT. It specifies CASSPAGGTEAFF.